This T cell receptor (beta chain) is from a study of T cells in Graves' hyperthyroidism and ophthalmopathy (dated by TCRdb to 2018 to 2020). Regarding the complete study: Peripheral blood was sampled at the time of initial diagnosis, prior to any treatment. According to the paper, TCR Vbeta CDR3 sequencing was carried out on 120 to 150 peripheral blood samples, which came from approximately 41 ophthalmopathy, 75 or so hyperthyroidism and approximately 17 progressor patients. Whether ophthalmopathy could be predicted prospectively was tested in an independent validation cohort made up of about 20 hyperthyroidism patients plus 17 patients who later progressed to ophthalmopathy. The study also compared thyroid tissue and blood T-cell repertoires from a handful of Graves' hyperthyroidism patients. After sampling, hyperthyroidism patients received methimazole starting at 30 mg daily, and ophthalmopathy patients received high-dose intravenous methylprednisolone. A discovery cohort of about a hundred patients, roughly 45 with Graves' ophthalmopathy and 55 to 60 with stable Graves' hyperthyroidism, was used to find distinguishing TCR V-J signatures. The 95 to 100 discovery patients were randomly split 7:3 into training and test sets.

TCR beta CDR3 regions were amplified from RNA transcripts. For the first round of RT-PCR on the TCR CDR3, the HTBI primer set was used together with the Qiagen OneStep RT-PCR kit. A second multiplex PCR round built the libraries, followed by size selection and purification. Libraries were sequenced paired-end with 100 bp reads on an Illumina HiSeq2000. The authors' analysis ran thus. SOAPnuke was used to process the raw data, removing reads that contained adapters or uncalled bases, had a mean Phred below 15, or lacked an exact match to the constant primer or identifier. High-quality paired reads were merged with COPE v1.2.5, and unique nucleotide sequences were defined as clonotypes. MiTCR v1.1 was used to align clonotypes to the IMGT TRBV, TRBD and TRBJ reference segments. Analysis was restricted to V-J combinations with a frequency above 0.0001, which covered about 99% of repertoires. A TCS score was defined as the ratio of F50 (clonal expansion) to E x V (chaos), with BLOSUM62-based TCRdist applied between CDR3 peptides within each V-J. Welch's t-statistics and random forest reduced around 510 V-J features to 10 to 15, which were used in a naive Bayes classifier (R e1071). In TCRdb, the public reads were trimmed at Q25 with fastp and aligned with MiXCR, with productive beta chains retained. Each CDR3 protein gets just one entry, which takes the most common genes and DNA from the rows behind it. These V and J calls originate from TCRdb's pipeline instead of the authors' own analysis. The sample yields fewer than 850,000 distinct CDR3 sequences; 17% were counted once. Around a sixth of the sample rests with the top ten.

Graves' hyperthyroidism was defined as stable when no progression to ophthalmopathy occurred over 18 months of follow-up. Hyperthyroidism patients were newly diagnosed, had a disease duration of under 2 months, and were aged 18 to 65 years. Any patient with an uncontrolled infection, another autoimmune disease, pregnancy or lactation was excluded. Clinical symptoms, serum thyroxine and TRAb, thyroid ultrasound, and orbital computed tomography formed the basis for the diagnoses. PBMCs were isolated from more than 8 ml of fresh peripheral blood by Ficoll-Paque density gradient centrifugation. Total RNA was extracted with Trizol reagent, and quality was checked on an Agilent 2100 Bioanalyzer. This clonotype has a count of ten or more. The clone's antigen remains unknown. Base quality data are lacking; no much larger clone is found one base away. The CDR3 has 13 amino acids, counting the end cysteine and phenylalanine. Left in the record is the CDR3 DNA by itself, 39 bases read in frame from the first base. V and J lose 5 bases and 5 bases, and a span of 13 bases separates them. The germline V gene supplies CDR1 MDHEN and CDR2 SYDVKM.

The study at large found these results: Most expanded thyroid clonotypes (frequency above 0.001) were also detected in blood, a finding suggesting that blood repertoires may reflect thyroid immune responses. No statistical method was used to fix the sample size in advance, and group allocation was not hidden from the investigators. Ophthalmopathy was separated from stable hyperthyroidism by a 13 V-J signature model, with just over 85% sensitivity and just over 81% specificity obtained in cross-validation and 80%/75% obtained in testing. In validation, progression to ophthalmopathy was predicted by the model with 70% to 71% sensitivity and 72% to 85% specificity, a median of about 6.4 months before onset.

The sample comprised blood. The source of this sequence is a man aged 50-59 years with Graves' hyperthyroidism. The chain joins TRBV28 to TRBJ2-7, with TRBD1 tentatively as D gene (6 bases match). The sequenced DNA is TGTGCCAGCAGTCTACAGGGATATGACGAGCAGTACTTC. Its protein reads: CASSLQGYDEQYF.